This T cell receptor beta chain emerged from a study of blood T cell repertoires in COVID-19. Whole-study context: COVID-19 samples, acute and convalescent, were from the United States, Italy and Spain.

In the authors' workflow: Cell counts per sample came from amplifying reference gene primers. Clones were read by immunoSEQ multiplex PCR, and TCRdb kept only the in-frame ones, dropping some. From that table come the V and J calls and clone size; the DNA was used to work out D and trimming. The sample has about 320,000 clones, around nine tenths seen once. Germline lookup yields CDR1 LGHNA and CDR2 YSLEER. Trimming cost V 2 bases and J 3 bases, with 15 bases left between them. CDR3 size: 16 residues. Up to 2 weeks before entering the study, exposed participants had met a COVID-19 case. This clone was detected only once.

The chain joins TRBV4-3 to TRBJ2-3; possibly TRBD2 for D (5 bases). The clonotype was recovered from a woman aged 30 to 39 who had been exposed to COVID-19. Sequenced: PBMCs or T cells enriched from blood (not recorded which). CDR3 DNA: TGCGCCAGCAGCCAACTTACTAGTAGCCGAACAGATACGCAGTATTTT. This gives the protein CASSQLTSSRTDTQYF.